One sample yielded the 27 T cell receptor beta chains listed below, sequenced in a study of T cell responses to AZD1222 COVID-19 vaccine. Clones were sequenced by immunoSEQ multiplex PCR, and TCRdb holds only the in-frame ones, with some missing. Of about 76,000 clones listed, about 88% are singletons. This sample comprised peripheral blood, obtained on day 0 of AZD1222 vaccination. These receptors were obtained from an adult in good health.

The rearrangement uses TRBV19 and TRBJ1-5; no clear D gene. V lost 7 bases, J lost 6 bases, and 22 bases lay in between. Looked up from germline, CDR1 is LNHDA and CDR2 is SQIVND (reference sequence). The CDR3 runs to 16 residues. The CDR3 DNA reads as TGTGCCAGTACCCCGGGTGCGACACTCCGAGGTCAGCCCCAGCATTTT. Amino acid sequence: CASTPGATLRGQPQHF.

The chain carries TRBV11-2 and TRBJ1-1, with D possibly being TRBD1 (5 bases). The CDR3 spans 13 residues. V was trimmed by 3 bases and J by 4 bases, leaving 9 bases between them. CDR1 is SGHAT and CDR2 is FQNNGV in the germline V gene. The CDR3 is CASSFQGGTEAFF. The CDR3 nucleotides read TGTGCCAGCAGCTTCCAGGGCGGCACTGAAGCTTTCTTT.

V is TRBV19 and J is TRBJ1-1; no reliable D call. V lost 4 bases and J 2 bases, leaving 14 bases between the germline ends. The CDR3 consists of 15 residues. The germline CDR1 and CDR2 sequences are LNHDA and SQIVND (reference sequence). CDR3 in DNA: TGTGCCAGTAGTAGCCCTCCGGGGATCAACACTGAAGCTTTCTTT. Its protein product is CASSSPPGINTEAFF.

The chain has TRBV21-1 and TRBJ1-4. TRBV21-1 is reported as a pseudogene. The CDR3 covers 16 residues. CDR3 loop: CASRPRLQEGSEKLFF. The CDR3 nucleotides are TGTGCCAGCAGACCCCGGCTACAGGAAGGGAGTGAAAAACTGTTTTTT.

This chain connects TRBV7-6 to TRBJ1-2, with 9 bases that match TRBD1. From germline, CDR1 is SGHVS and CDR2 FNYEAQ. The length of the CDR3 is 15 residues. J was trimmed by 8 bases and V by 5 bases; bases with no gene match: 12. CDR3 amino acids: CASSRNTGGQSGYTF. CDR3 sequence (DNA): TGTGCCAGCAGCCGAAACACAGGGGGCCAAAGCGGCTACACCTTC.

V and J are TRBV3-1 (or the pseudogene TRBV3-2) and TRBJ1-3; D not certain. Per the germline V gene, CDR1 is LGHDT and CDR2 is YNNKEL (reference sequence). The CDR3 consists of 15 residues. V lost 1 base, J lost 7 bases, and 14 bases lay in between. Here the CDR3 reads CASSQGYMTDNTIYF. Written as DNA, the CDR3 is TGTGCCAGCAGCCAAGGGTATATGACGGATAACACCATATATTTT.

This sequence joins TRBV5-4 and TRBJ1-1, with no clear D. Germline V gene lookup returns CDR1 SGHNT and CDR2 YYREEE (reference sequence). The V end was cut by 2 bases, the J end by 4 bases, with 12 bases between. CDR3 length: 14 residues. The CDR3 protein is CASSFGRVGTEAFF. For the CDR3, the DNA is TGTGCCAGCAGCTTTGGGAGGGTGGGCACTGAAGCTTTCTTT.

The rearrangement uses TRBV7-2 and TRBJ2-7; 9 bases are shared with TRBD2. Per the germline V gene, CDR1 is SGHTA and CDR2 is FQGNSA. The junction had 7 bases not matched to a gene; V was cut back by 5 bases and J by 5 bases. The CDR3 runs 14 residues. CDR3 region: CASSPTSGYHEQYF. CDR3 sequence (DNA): TGTGCCAGCAGCCCCACTAGCGGGTACCACGAGCAGTACTTC. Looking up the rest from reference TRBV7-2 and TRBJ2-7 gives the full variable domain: GAGVSQSPSNKVTEKGKDVELRCDPISGHTALYWYRQSLGQGLEFLIYFQGNSAPDKSGLPSDRFSAERTGGSVSTLTIQRTQQEDSAVYLCASSPTSGYHEQYFGPGTRLTVT.

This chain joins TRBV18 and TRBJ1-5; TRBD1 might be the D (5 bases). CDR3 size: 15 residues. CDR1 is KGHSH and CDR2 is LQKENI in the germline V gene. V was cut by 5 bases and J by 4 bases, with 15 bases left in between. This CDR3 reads CASSSQGYSNQPQHF. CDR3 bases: TGTGCCAGCTCATCCCAGGGTTATAGTAATCAGCCCCAGCATTTT.

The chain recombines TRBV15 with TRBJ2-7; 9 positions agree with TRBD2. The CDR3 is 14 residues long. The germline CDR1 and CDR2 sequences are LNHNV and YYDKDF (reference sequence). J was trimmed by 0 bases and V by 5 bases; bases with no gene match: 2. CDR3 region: CATSLAGPSYEQYF. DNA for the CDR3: TGTGCCACCAGCCTAGCGGGGCCCTCCTACGAGCAGTACTTC.

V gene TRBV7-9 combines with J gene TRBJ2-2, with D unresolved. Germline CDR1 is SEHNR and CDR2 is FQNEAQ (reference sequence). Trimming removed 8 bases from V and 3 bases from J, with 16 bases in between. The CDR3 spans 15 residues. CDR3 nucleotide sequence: TGTGCCAGCCCCGAATCAGAGCTTCACACCGGGGAGCTGTTTTTT. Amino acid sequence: CASPESELHTGELFF. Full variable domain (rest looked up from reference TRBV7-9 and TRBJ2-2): DTGVSQNPRHKITKRGQNVTFRCDPISEHNRLYWYRQTLGQGPEFLTYFQNEAQLEKSRLLSDRFSAERPKGSFSTLEIQRTEQGDSAMYLCASPESELHTGELFFGEGSRLTVL.

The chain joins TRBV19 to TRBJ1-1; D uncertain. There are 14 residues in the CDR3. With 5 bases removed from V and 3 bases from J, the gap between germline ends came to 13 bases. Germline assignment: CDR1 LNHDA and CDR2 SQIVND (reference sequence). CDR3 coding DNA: TGTGCCAGTAGTCCAGAAGGCACATACACTGAAGCTTTCTTT. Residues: CASSPEGTYTEAFF.

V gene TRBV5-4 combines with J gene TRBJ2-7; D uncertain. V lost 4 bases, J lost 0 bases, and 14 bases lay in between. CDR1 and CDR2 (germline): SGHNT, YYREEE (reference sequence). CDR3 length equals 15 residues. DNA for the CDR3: TGTGCCAGCAGCCCCGGTTCTCAGCACTCCTACGAGCAGTACTTC. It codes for CASSPGSQHSYEQYF.

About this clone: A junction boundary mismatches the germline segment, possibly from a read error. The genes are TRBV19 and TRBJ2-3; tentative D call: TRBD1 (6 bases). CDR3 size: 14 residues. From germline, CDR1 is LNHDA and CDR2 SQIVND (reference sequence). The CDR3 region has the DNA TGTGCCAGTAGTACGCTACAGGGTACAGGTACGCAGTATTTT. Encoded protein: CASSTLQGTGTQYF.

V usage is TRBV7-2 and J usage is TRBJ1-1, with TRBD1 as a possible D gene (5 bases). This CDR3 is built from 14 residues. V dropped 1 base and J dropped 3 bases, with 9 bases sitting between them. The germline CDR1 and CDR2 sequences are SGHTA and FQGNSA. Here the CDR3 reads CASSLVGTYTEAFF. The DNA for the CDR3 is TGTGCCAGCAGCTTAGTCGGGACTTACACTGAAGCTTTCTTT.

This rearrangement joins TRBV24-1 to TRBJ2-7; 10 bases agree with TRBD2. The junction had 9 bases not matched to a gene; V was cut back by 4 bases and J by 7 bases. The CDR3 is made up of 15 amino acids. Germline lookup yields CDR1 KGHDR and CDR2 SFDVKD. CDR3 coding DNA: TGTGCCACCAGTGACACTAGCGGGATCCCCTCGGAGCAGTACTTC. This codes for CATSDTSGIPSEQYF.

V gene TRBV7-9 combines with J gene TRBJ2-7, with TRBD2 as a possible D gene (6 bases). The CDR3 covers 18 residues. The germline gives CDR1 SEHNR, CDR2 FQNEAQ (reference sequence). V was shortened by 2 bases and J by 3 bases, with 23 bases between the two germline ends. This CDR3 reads CASSLFTGSLSQLYEQYF. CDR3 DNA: TGTGCCAGCAGCTTATTCACCGGGAGCCTCTCCCAACTCTACGAGCAGTACTTC.

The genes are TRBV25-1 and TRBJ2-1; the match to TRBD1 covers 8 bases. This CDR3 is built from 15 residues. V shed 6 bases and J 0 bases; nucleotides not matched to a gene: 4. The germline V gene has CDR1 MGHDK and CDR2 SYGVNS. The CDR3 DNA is TGTGCCAGCAGGTCGGACAGGGTCTCCTACAATGAGCAGTTCTTC. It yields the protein CASRSDRVSYNEQFF.

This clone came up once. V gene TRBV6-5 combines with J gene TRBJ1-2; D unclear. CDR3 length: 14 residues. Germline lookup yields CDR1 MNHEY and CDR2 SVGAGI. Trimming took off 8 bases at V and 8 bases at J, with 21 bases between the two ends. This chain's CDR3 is CASSELGFLGGYTF. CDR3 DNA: TGTGCCAGCTCAGAGTTGGGGTTTCTGGGGGGCTACACCTTC.

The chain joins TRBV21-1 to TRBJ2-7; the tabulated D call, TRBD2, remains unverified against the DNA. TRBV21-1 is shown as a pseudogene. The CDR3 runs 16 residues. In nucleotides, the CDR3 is TGTGCCAGGTCTCGGGAGGGACGAGTAACGAGAGACGAGCAGTACGTC. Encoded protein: CARSREGRVTRDEQYV.

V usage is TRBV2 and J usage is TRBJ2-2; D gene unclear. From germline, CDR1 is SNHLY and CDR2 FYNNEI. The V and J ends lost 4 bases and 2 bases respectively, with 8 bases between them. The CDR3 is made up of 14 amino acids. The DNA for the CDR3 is TGTGCCAGCAGTGTGGTCCTTAACACCGGGGAGCTGTTTTTT. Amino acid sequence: CASSVVLNTGELFF.

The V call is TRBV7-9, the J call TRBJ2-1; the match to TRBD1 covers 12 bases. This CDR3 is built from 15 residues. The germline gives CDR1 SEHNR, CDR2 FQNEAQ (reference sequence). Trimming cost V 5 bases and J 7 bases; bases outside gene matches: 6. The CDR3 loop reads CASSRDRGLVNEQFF. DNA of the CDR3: TGTGCCAGCAGCCGGGACAGGGGGCTTGTAAATGAGCAGTTCTTC.

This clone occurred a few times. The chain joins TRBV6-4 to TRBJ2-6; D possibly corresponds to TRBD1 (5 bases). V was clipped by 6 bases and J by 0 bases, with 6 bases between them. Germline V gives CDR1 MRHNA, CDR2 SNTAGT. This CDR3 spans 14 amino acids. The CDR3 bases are TGTGCCAGCAGAGACAGCTCTGGGGCCAACGTCCTGACTTTC. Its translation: CASRDSSGANVLTF.

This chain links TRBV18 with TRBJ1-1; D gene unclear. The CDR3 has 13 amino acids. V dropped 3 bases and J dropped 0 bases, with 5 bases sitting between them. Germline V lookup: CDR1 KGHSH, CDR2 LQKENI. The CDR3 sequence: CASSPGMNTEAFF. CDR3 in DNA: TGTGCCAGCTCACCTGGGATGAACACTGAAGCTTTCTTT.

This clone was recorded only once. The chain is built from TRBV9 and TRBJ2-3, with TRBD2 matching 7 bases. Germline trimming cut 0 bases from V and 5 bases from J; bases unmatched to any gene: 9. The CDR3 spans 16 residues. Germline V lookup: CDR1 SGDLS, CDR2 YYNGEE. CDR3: CASSVEGASGLDTQYF. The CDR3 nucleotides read TGTGCCAGCAGCGTAGAGGGAGCTAGCGGCTTAGATACGCAGTATTTT.

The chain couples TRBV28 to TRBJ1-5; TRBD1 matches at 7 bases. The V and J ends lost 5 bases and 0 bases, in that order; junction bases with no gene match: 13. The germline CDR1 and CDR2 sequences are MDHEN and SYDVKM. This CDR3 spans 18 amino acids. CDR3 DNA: TGTGCCAGCAGTGCCCCGGGACAGCGATATAATAGCAATCAGCCCCAGCATTTT. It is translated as CASSAPGQRYNSNQPQHF.

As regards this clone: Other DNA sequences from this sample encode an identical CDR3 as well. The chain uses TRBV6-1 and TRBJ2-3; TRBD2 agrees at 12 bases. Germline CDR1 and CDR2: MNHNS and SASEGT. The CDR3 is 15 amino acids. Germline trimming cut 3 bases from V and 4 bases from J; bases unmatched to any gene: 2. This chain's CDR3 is CASSETSGGADTQYF. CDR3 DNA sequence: TGTGCCAGCAGTGAGACTAGCGGGGGAGCAGATACGCAGTATTTT.